What follows are 25 T cell receptor beta chains derived from one specimen sequenced in a study of shared clonotypes between healthy human individuals. This table comes from immunoSEQ multiplex PCR, and its TCRdb copy is limited to in-frame clones, with some not included. Altogether about 1.1 million clones are present, roughly 80% being singletons, with the ten largest covering about 0.94%. The sample comprised memory CD4+ T cells from PBMCs. Subset given: CD45RA-negative fraction. These receptors came from a young man in good health. Some clones in this sample may be carry-over from other donors' samples.

V is TRBV10-3 and J is TRBJ1-2; 12 bases line up with TRBD1. Trimming at V came to 4 bases and at J to 4 bases, leaving 1 base not matched to a gene. The CDR3 contains 14 residues. In germline, CDR1 is ENHRY, CDR2 SYGVKD. CDR3 sequence reads: CAISGDRGLYGYTF. As DNA, the CDR3 is TGTGCCATCAGTGGGGACAGGGGGCTCTATGGCTACACCTTC.

This chain links TRBV30 with TRBJ1-1; no clear D gene. The CDR3 spans 13 residues. The ends were cut back, 1 base at V and 4 bases at J, with 10 bases in the middle. The germline V gene encodes CDR1 GTSNPN and CDR2 SVGIG (reference sequence). The CDR3 DNA is TGTGCCTGGAGTGGGTTCGTGGGCACTGAAGCTTTCTTT. Encoded protein: CAWSGFVGTEAFF.

The V call is TRBV5-1, the J call TRBJ2-3; D is perhaps TRBD2 (5 bases). V shed 3 bases and J shed 1 base, with 9 bases lying between them. CDR1 is SGHRS, CDR2 YFSETQ, per germline. This CDR3 has 14 amino acids. CDR3 in DNA: TGCGCCAGCAGCTCAGCGGTGGGCACAGATACGCAGTATTTT. Translating gives CASSSAVGTDTQYF.

This clone was found once. Since a far larger clone is one base different, this is likely a read error. Within the sample, other DNA sequences also encode this same CDR3. This chain uses TRBV29-1 with TRBJ1-1, with D uncertain. The V gene lost 4 bases and the J gene lost 7 bases, with 19 bases spanning the gap. Germline CDR1 SQVTM, CDR2 ANQGSEA. This CDR3 has 14 residues. CDR3 DNA sequence: TGCAGCGTTGTCCTAACCCGGGGTGGTATTGAAGCTTTCTTT. Translation gives CSVVLTRGGIEAFF.

Only a few counts were recorded for this clone. The gene calls are TRBV7-8 and TRBJ2-7; a possible D gene is TRBD1 (5 bases). The V end was cut by 0 bases, the J end by 3 bases, with 9 bases between. Looked up from germline, CDR1 is SGHVS and CDR2 is FQNEAQ. This CDR3 region has 14 residues. CDR3 nucleotide sequence: TGTGCCAGCAGCTTAGCCGGTCAGGGCTACGAGCAGTACTTC. This gives the protein CASSLAGQGYEQYF.

This clone was observed a single time. The chain links TRBV28 to TRBJ2-1; the match to TRBD2 covers 7 bases. Germline lookup yields CDR1 MDHEN and CDR2 SYDVKM. This CDR3 spans 14 amino acids. Trimming removed 3 bases from V and 7 bases from J; junction bases left unmatched: 6. The CDR3 sequence: CASSLAGAGNEQFF. CDR3 in DNA: TGTGCCAGCAGTTTGGCGGGAGCGGGGAATGAGCAGTTCTTC.

J is TRBJ2-2 and V is TRBV4-3, with 10 positions matching TRBD2. The V segment lost 0 bases and the J segment 7 bases; nucleotides outside the gene matches: 5. Germline CDR1 and CDR2: LGHNA and YSLEER. The CDR3 contains 16 residues. In DNA, the CDR3 is TGCGCCAGCAGCCAAGAAGCTAGCGGGAGAGGCGGGGAGCTGTTTTTT. Its protein product is CASSQEASGRGGELFF.

The rearrangement joins TRBV14 to TRBJ2-3; 10 bases map to TRBD2. From germline, CDR1 is SGHDN and CDR2 FVKESK. The junction had 6 bases not matched to a gene; V was cut back by 2 bases and J by 4 bases. The CDR3 is 16 amino acids. The CDR3 here is CASSQRTSGAADTQYF. DNA for the CDR3: TGTGCCAGCAGCCAAAGGACTAGCGGAGCGGCAGATACGCAGTATTTT.

The CDR3 bases are TGTGCCAGCAGCTCAAGTCGATTCAGGACGGACAATCAGCCCCAGCATTTT. It codes for CASSSSRFRTDNQPQHF. The V and J genes are TRBV7-6 and TRBJ1-5; D is unresolved. The germline V gene has CDR1 SGHVS and CDR2 FNYEAQ. Between the trimmed V and J ends, which lost 4 bases and 3 bases, there was a span of 19 bases. The CDR3 runs to 17 residues.

V and J are TRBV28 and TRBJ2-2; possibly TRBD2 for D (5 bases). Germline CDR1 MDHEN, CDR2 SYDVKM. V was shortened by 8 bases and J by 1 base, with 14 bases between the two germline ends. This CDR3 spans 15 amino acids. CDR3 residues: CASRLPGLNTGELFF. CDR3 coding DNA: TGTGCCAGCCGTCTGCCGGGGTTGAACACCGGGGAGCTGTTTTTT.

The rearrangement uses TRBV12-5 and TRBJ2-1, with 9 positions matching TRBD1. V shed 6 bases and J 6 bases; nucleotides not matched to a gene: 9. Germline CDR1 and CDR2: LGHNT and FRNRAP. CDR3 size: 15 residues. Here the CDR3 reads CASGLTGGDPNEQFF. The CDR3 DNA reads as TGTGCTAGTGGGCTAACAGGGGGCGATCCCAATGAGCAGTTCTTC.

The chain recombines TRBV19 with TRBJ1-1; D remains ambiguous. The CDR3 sequence is 15 residues long. The V gene lost 6 bases and the J gene lost 1 base, with 15 bases spanning the gap. Germline V gives CDR1 LNHDA, CDR2 SQIVND (reference sequence). The CDR3, as DNA: TGTGCCAGTAGCAGATATATACAACCGAACACTGAAGCTTTCTTT. Translating gives CASSRYIQPNTEAFF.

The chain couples TRBV14 to TRBJ2-7; TRBD1 aligns across 7 bases. From germline, CDR1 is SGHDN and CDR2 FVKESK. The V gene end was trimmed by 4 bases and the J gene end by 5 bases; junction bases not matched to a gene: 8. The CDR3 extends over 14 amino acids. The CDR3 region is CASSRLTGLDEQYF. CDR3 sequence (DNA): TGTGCCAGCAGCCGGTTGACAGGGTTGGACGAGCAGTACTTC.

The chain links TRBV2 to TRBJ1-1; 8 bases agree with TRBD1. V shed 7 bases, J shed 3 bases, and the junction held 4 bases outside the gene matches. Germline values: CDR1 SNHLY, CDR2 FYNNEI. The CDR3 covers 13 residues. CDR3 bases: TGTGCCAGCACTGAGGACAGGGACACTGAAGCTTTCTTT. Its translation: CASTEDRDTEAFF.

The gene calls are TRBV19 and TRBJ1-2, with D hard to call. The CDR3 spans 13 residues. V was trimmed by 8 bases and J by 2 bases, leaving 12 bases between them. Per the germline V gene, CDR1 is LNHDA and CDR2 is SQIVND (reference sequence). In nucleotides, the CDR3 is TGTGCCAGTGCAACCGCCCAAAACTATGGCTACACCTTC. The encoded protein is CASATAQNYGYTF.

In its sample, this clone was seen a few times. This chain links TRBV28 with TRBJ2-1; perhaps TRBD1 as D (5 bases). V lost 8 bases to trimming and J lost 4 bases, with 12 bases between them. This CDR3 is 13 amino acids long. CDR1 is MDHEN, CDR2 SYDVKM, per germline. The CDR3 reads CASHFSGYNEQFF. The CDR3 coding sequence is TGTGCCAGCCACTTCTCAGGGTACAATGAGCAGTTCTTC.

A word on this clone: This CDR3 is also generated by other DNA sequences in the sample. The V call is TRBV28, the J call TRBJ1-2; D is unresolved. Germline lookup yields CDR1 MDHEN and CDR2 SYDVKM. This CDR3 is built from 12 residues. V shed 1 base and J shed 5 bases, with 5 bases lying between them. In DNA form, the CDR3 reads TGTGCCAGCAGTTTATCCGGATATGGCTACACCTTC. Protein: CASSLSGYGYTF.

The chain uses TRBV5-1 and TRBJ2-5; 8 nucleotides line up with TRBD2. This CDR3 has 15 residues. Germline CDR1 reads SGHRS; CDR2 reads YFSETQ. Trimming cost V 4 bases and J 2 bases; bases outside gene matches: 7. This chain's CDR3 is CASSGTSGIQETQYF. The CDR3 DNA reads TGCGCCAGCAGCGGTACTAGCGGAATTCAAGAGACCCAGTACTTC.

The chain has TRBV2 and TRBJ1-2, with TRBD1 matching 7 bases. Germline values: CDR1 SNHLY, CDR2 FYNNEI. This CDR3 spans 14 amino acids. V shed 3 bases, J shed 6 bases, and the junction held 7 bases outside the gene matches. As DNA, the CDR3 is TGTGCCAGCAGTGACAAGACAGGGAGCCATGGCTACACCTTC. Amino acids: CASSDKTGSHGYTF.

A single count supports this clone. V gene TRBV25-1 combines with J gene TRBJ1-1; a weak D match, TRBD1 (6 bases). V lost 1 base and J lost 7, with 13 bases in between. The germline V gene has CDR1 MGHDK and CDR2 SYGVNS. This CDR3 is built from 14 residues. The CDR3 reads CASSELGALFEAFF. As DNA, the CDR3 is TGTGCCAGCAGTGAATTGGGGGCCCTATTTGAAGCTTTCTTT.

V is TRBV5-5 and J is TRBJ2-7; D uncertain. Trimming shortened V by 4 bases and J by 1 base, and 6 bases separated the two germline ends. The CDR3 runs 12 residues. Germline-derived CDR1 and CDR2 are SGHKS and YYEKEE (reference sequence). CDR3 protein: CASSRGSYEQYF. The CDR3 DNA follows: TGTGCCAGCAGCCGTGGTTCCTACGAGCAGTACTTC.

In regard to this clone: Mismatch with germline at one junction end may stem from a read error. The rearrangement joins TRBV6-1 to TRBJ2-3; D gene ambiguous. Germline assignment: CDR1 MNHNS and CDR2 SASEGT. The CDR3 runs to 12 residues. For the CDR3, the DNA is TGTGCCAGCAGTGAAGGGAGTGGGTCAGTTCATTTT. As protein: CASSEGSGSVHF.

The chain employs TRBV28 and TRBJ2-5; TRBD2 matches 7 bases. The V gene's germline CDR1 is MDHEN and CDR2 SYDVKM. The CDR3 runs to 15 residues. Trimming cost V 2 bases and J 5 bases; bases outside gene matches: 8. CDR3 loop: CASSLAHAGAETQYF. CDR3 DNA: TGTGCCAGCAGTTTAGCGCACGCGGGAGCTGAGACCCAGTACTTC.

This chain connects TRBV9 to TRBJ2-7, with D perhaps matching TRBD1 or TRBD2 (5 bases each). Trimming removed 3 bases at V and 0 bases at J, with 10 bases between. Germline-derived CDR1 and CDR2 are SGDLS and YYNGEE. The CDR3 has 14 amino acids. The CDR3 reads CASSGDHSSYEQYF. The CDR3 nucleotides read TGTGCCAGCAGCGGGGACCACAGCTCCTACGAGCAGTACTTC.

CDR3 in amino acids: CAGGRWDSNQPQHF. DNA of the CDR3: TGTGCCGGCGGGCGGTGGGATAGCAATCAGCCCCAGCATTTT. This chain joins TRBV19 and TRBJ1-5, with D unclear. The CDR3 consists of 14 residues. From germline, CDR1 is LNHDA and CDR2 SQIVND (reference sequence). V gave up 11 bases and J gave up 0 bases, with 14 bases separating them. Combining the CDR3 with reference TRBV19 and TRBJ1-5 gives the whole variable domain DGGITQSPKYLFRKEGQNVTLSCEQNLNHDAMYWYRQDPGQGLRLIYYSQIVNDFQKGDIAEGYSVSREKKESFPLTVTSAQKNPTAFYLCAGGRWDSNQPQHFGDGTRLSIL.